The clone carrying this T cell receptor (beta chain) occurred a few times. The antigen remains undetermined. V was pared by 6 bases and J by 4 bases, with 13 bases between. This CDR3 contains 14 residues. Germline loops: CDR1 MNHEY, CDR2 SVGAGI. These data are taken from a study of naive and memory T cell subsets. Study-wide results and limits: Diversity fell and Gini index rose from naive through CM, EM, EMRA. Naive and memory repertoire findings lacked a ground truth for validation.

Two oligonucleotides, mixed equimolar, formed the beta constant-region primer covering TRBC1 and TRBC2. In TCRdb, the UMI-ligation and nested PCR reads were re-called with MiXCR into one record per CDR3 protein. Of about 90,000 distinct CDR3 sequences listed, around 7% are singletons. Material for sequencing was central memory CD4+ T cells from blood. V and J are TRBV6-5 and TRBJ2-1; maybe TRBD1 (6 bases). This sequence was found in a human donor in good health. CDR3 in DNA: TGTGCCAGCAGCCGCCTGACAGGATACAATGAGCAGTTCTTC. Its protein is CASSRLTGYNEQFF.